These T cell receptor beta chains were read from a single sample in a study of cytomegalovirus exposure and HLA in healthy donors. Clones were read by immunoSEQ multiplex PCR, and TCRdb kept only the in-frame ones, dropping some. This table has some 64,000 clones, around 92% appearing once. The sequenced material came from PBMCs. The receptor source for this set is a man younger than 40 in good health and CMV-seropositive. Both conserved end residues are part of each CDR3. A D gene is named only where the DNA matches it firmly. A clone size is listed for some rows: how often the clone was seen (once, few, many), or a class if it is expanded.

j_gene: TRBJ1-6
v_gene: TRBV9
abundance: NA
d_gene: NA
CDR3nt: TGTGCCAGCAGCGTCCGGGTCTTTAATTCACCCCTCCACTTT
CDR3aa: CASSVRVFNSPLHF

j_gene: TRBJ1-2
v_gene: TRBV14
abundance: few
d_gene: TRBD1
CDR3nt: TGTGCCAGCAGTCCGCACAGGGGCGTCTATGGCTACACCTTC
CDR3aa: CASSPHRGVYGYTF

j_gene: TRBJ2-2
v_gene: TRBV11-2
abundance: few
d_gene: TRBD1
CDR3nt: TGTGCCAGCAGCTTACGCCTTCCTGGACAGGCATTCGGGGAGCTGTTTTTT
CDR3aa: CASSLRLPGQAFGELFF

j_gene: TRBJ1-1
v_gene: TRBV5-1
abundance: NA
d_gene: TRBD1
CDR3nt: TGCGCCAGCAGCTGGGCCGGGACAGCGCAGAACACTGAAGCTTTCTTT
CDR3aa: CASSWAGTAQNTEAFF

j_gene: TRBJ2-1
v_gene: TRBV6-5
abundance: NA
d_gene: TRBD1
CDR3nt: TGTGCCAGCAGCCGGACAGGGAGGAACAATGAGCAGTTCTTC
CDR3aa: CASSRTGRNNEQFF

j_gene: TRBJ2-7
v_gene: TRBV6-1
abundance: NA
d_gene: TRBD1
CDR3nt: TGTGCCAGCAGGAAGGGAACAGGGGACCCCTACGAGCAGTACTTC
CDR3aa: CASRKGTGDPYEQYF

j_gene: TRBJ2-1
v_gene: TRBV9
abundance: NA
d_gene: TRBD2
CDR3nt: TGTGCCAGCAGCGAAGCGGGGGAGGATGAGCAGTTCTTC
CDR3aa: CASSEAGEDEQFF

j_gene: TRBJ1-4
v_gene: TRBV9
abundance: NA
d_gene: NA
CDR3nt: TGTGCCAGCAGCGTAGGAGGGAATCATGAAAAACTGTTTTTT
CDR3aa: CASSVGGNHEKLFF

j_gene: TRBJ2-3
v_gene: TRBV2
abundance: NA
d_gene: TRBD2
CDR3nt: TGTGCCAGCAGTAAACTAGCGGAAACCACAGATACGCAGTATTTT
CDR3aa: CASSKLAETTDTQYF

j_gene: TRBJ2-1
v_gene: TRBV25-1
abundance: NA
d_gene: NA
CDR3nt: TGTGCCAGCAGTGAATCCCGAAGGGGGACAATCTACAATGAGCAGTTCTTC
CDR3aa: CASSESRRGTIYNEQFF

j_gene: TRBJ1-6
v_gene: TRBV6-5
abundance: NA
d_gene: NA
CDR3nt: TGTGCCAGCAGTTACTCCGGACAACTCTATAATTCACCCCTCCACTTT
CDR3aa: CASSYSGQLYNSPLHF

j_gene: TRBJ2-5
v_gene: TRBV29-1
abundance: NA
d_gene: NA
CDR3nt: TGCAGCGTTGCGAGCGAGGCAGGGCCAGGGGAGACCCAGTACTTC
CDR3aa: CSVASEAGPGETQYF

j_gene: TRBJ2-7
v_gene: TRBV6-5
abundance: NA
d_gene: TRBD1
CDR3nt: TGTGCCAGCAGTTACGACCAGTGGACAGGGTACGACGAGCAGTACTTC
CDR3aa: CASSYDQWTGYDEQYF

j_gene: TRBJ1-4
v_gene: TRBV7-9
abundance: few
d_gene: NA
CDR3nt: TGTGCCAGCAGCCTTGCAGGAACCGCAACTAATGAAAAACTGTTTTTT
CDR3aa: CASSLAGTATNEKLFF

j_gene: TRBJ2-7
v_gene: TRBV5-1
abundance: once
d_gene: TRBD1
CDR3nt: TGCGCCAGCCGCCTGGGGACAGACTACGAGCAGTACTTC
CDR3aa: CASRLGTDYEQYF

j_gene: TRBJ2-3
v_gene: TRBV10-3
abundance: NA
d_gene: TRBD2
CDR3nt: TGTGCCATCAGTTACCAAGCGGGAACGGGCACAGATACGCAGTATTTT
CDR3aa: CAISYQAGTGTDTQYF

j_gene: TRBJ1-3
v_gene: TRBV5-4
abundance: NA
d_gene: NA
CDR3nt: TGTGCCAGCAGCTCATCAAGGGGCTCTGGAAACACCATATATTTT
CDR3aa: CASSSSRGSGNTIYF

j_gene: TRBJ2-1
v_gene: TRBV4-1
abundance: NA
d_gene: TRBD2
CDR3nt: TGCGCCAGCAGCCAAGATCCTAGCGGGAACTACAATGAGCAGTTCTTC
CDR3aa: CASSQDPSGNYNEQFF

j_gene: TRBJ1-1
v_gene: TRBV6-6
abundance: NA
d_gene: NA
CDR3nt: TGTGCCAGCAGTCCCGGACAGATCACTGAAGCTTTCTTT
CDR3aa: CASSPGQITEAFF

j_gene: TRBJ1-1
v_gene: TRBV7-2
abundance: NA
d_gene: NA
CDR3nt: TGTGCCAGCAGCTCAGTCGGACAGCTGAACACTGAAGCTTTCTTT
CDR3aa: CASSSVGQLNTEAFF

j_gene: TRBJ2-1
v_gene: TRBV19
abundance: NA
d_gene: TRBD2
CDR3nt: TGTGCCAGTAGCGCCACTAGCGGGAGGGCCAATGAGCAGTTCTTC
CDR3aa: CASSATSGRANEQFF

j_gene: TRBJ2-1
v_gene: TRBV5-5
abundance: NA
d_gene: NA
CDR3nt: TGTGCCAGCAGCTTGGAACGGGAGAACTTCAATGAGCAGTTCTTC
CDR3aa: CASSLERENFNEQFF

j_gene: TRBJ2-3
v_gene: TRBV6-1
abundance: few
d_gene: TRBD1
CDR3nt: TGTGCCAGCGGCCGGGACAGGGTATCAGATACGCAGTATTTT
CDR3aa: CASGRDRVSDTQYF

j_gene: TRBJ1-3
v_gene: TRBV19
abundance: NA
d_gene: NA
CDR3nt: TGTGCCAGTAGTATCAGGCGCTCTGGAAACACCATATATTTT
CDR3aa: CASSIRRSGNTIYF

j_gene: TRBJ2-7
v_gene: TRBV11-2
abundance: NA
d_gene: NA
CDR3nt: TGTGCCAGCAGCGACGCAGGCGGACTAAGCTCCTACGAGCAGTACTTC
CDR3aa: CASSDAGGLSSYEQYF

j_gene: TRBJ1-1
v_gene: TRBV29-1
abundance: NA
d_gene: TRBD1
CDR3nt: TGCAGCGTTGGGACAGGAACTGAAGCTTTCTTT
CDR3aa: CSVGTGTEAFF

j_gene: TRBJ1-2
v_gene: TRBV5-1
abundance: NA
d_gene: TRBD1
CDR3nt: TGCGCCAGCAGCTCAGGGACAGGGGACTATGGCTACACCTTC
CDR3aa: CASSSGTGDYGYTF

j_gene: TRBJ1-1
v_gene: TRBV5-1
abundance: NA
d_gene: TRBD1
CDR3nt: TGCGCCAGCAGATCAGAGGGGGCCAACACTGAAGCTTTCTTT
CDR3aa: CASRSEGANTEAFF

j_gene: TRBJ2-1
v_gene: TRBV19
abundance: NA
d_gene: NA
CDR3nt: TGTGCCAGTAGTATAGGAAGGAGTAGTGAGCAGTTCTTC
CDR3aa: CASSIGRSSEQFF

j_gene: TRBJ2-1
v_gene: TRBV6-1
abundance: NA
d_gene: NA
CDR3nt: TGTGCCAGCAGTGAAACGCAGTACAATGAGCAGTTCTTC
CDR3aa: CASSETQYNEQFF

j_gene: TRBJ2-1
v_gene: TRBV7-3
abundance: NA
d_gene: TRBD2
CDR3nt: TGTGCCAGCAAGCCGGAAAGATCGGGACTAGCGGCATGTGAGCAGTTCTTC
CDR3aa: CASKPERSGLAACEQFF

j_gene: TRBJ1-6
v_gene: TRBV5-1
abundance: NA
d_gene: NA
CDR3nt: TGCGCCAGCAGCCCGAGTAGGGGTTATAATTCACCCCTCCACTTT
CDR3aa: CASSPSRGYNSPLHF